The 19 T cell receptor beta chains below come from one sample, sequenced in a study of identical twins. MiXCR was run by TCRdb on the 5' RACE reads, yielding one entry per CDR3 protein. Of around 1.7 million distinct CDR3 sequences listed, roughly a third are singletons. Sequenced sample: cord blood. The source of these receptors is a newborn girl in good health.

This clonotype was counted between two and nine times. The chain is built from TRBV4-2 and TRBJ1-2; D is possibly TRBD1 (5 bases). Trimming left V 0 bases short and J 13 bases short, with 9 bases between. Germline V gene sequence: CDR1 LGHNA, CDR2 YNFKEQ. The CDR3 runs 11 residues. CDR3 DNA sequence: TGTGCCAGCAGCCAAGACAGGGCCGCCACCTTC. Translated: CASSQDRAATF.

The chain uses TRBV7-9 and TRBJ2-7, with D tentatively TRBD1 (6 bases). CDR1 and CDR2 (germline): SEHNR, FQNEAQ (reference sequence). V lost 5 bases, J lost 5 bases, and 16 bases lay in between. CDR3 length: 14 residues. The CDR3 is CASSLFYRDNEQYF. The CDR3 DNA is TGTGCCAGCAGCCTATTCTACAGGGACAACGAGCAGTACTTC.

This sequence joins TRBV5-1 and TRBJ2-1; D perhaps matches TRBD2 (6 bases). Judging by the DNA end, TRBJ2-7 fits better; the J call may be wrong. Germline V gene data show CDR1 as SGHRS and CDR2 as YFSETQ. The CDR3 sequence is 17 residues long. CDR3 loop: CASSLAGVRSSYNEQYF. In nucleotides, the CDR3 is TGCGCCAGCAGCTTGGCGGGGGTGCGGAGCTCCTACAATGAGCAGTACTTC.

This chain links TRBV10-3 with TRBJ2-1, with TRBD2 matching 9 bases. J was trimmed by 8 bases and V by 6 bases; bases with no gene match: 5. CDR1 and CDR2 (germline): ENHRY, SYGVKD. The CDR3 is 13 amino acids. In DNA form, the CDR3 reads TGTGCCATCAGGAGCGGGAGGCACGATGAGCAGTTCTTC. It is translated as CAIRSGRHDEQFF.

The V and J genes are TRBV4-1 and TRBJ2-1, with 9 nucleotides matching TRBD2. The length of the CDR3 is 17 residues. Trimming took 1 base from V and 1 from J; bases not matched to a gene: 5. Germline V CDR1 and CDR2: MGHRA, YSYEKL. The CDR3 region is CASSQGTGLASYNEQFF. DNA for the CDR3: TGCGCCAGCAGCCAAGGGACGGGACTAGCATCCTACAATGAGCAGTTCTTC.

This clonotype was detected only a few times. The V call is TRBV3-1, the J call TRBJ2-4; either TRBD1 or TRBD2 may supply D (5 bases each). The DNA end favors TRBJ2-7, so the J call may be wrong. From germline, CDR1 is LGHDT and CDR2 YNNKEL (reference sequence). This CDR3 is 15 amino acids long. The CDR3 sequence is CASSQEGSRAGEQYF. The CDR3 coding sequence is TGTGCCAGCAGCCAAGAAGGGAGCAGGGCTGGCGAGCAGTACTTC.

The chain's CDR3 is CASTGSRDRYNSPLHF. The CDR3 DNA is TGTGCCAGCACCGGTTCCCGGGACAGATATAATTCACCCCTCCACTTT. This rearrangement joins TRBV12-3 or TRBV12-4 to TRBJ1-6, with TRBD1 identical over 7 bases. The CDR3 loop spans 16 amino acids. V shed 7 bases, J shed 4 bases, and the junction held 10 bases outside the gene matches.

The chain has TRBV29-1 and TRBJ2-5, with D possibly matching TRBD2 (7 bases). This CDR3 has 16 amino acids. V dropped 8 bases and J dropped 11 bases, with 33 bases sitting between them. The germline V gene encodes CDR1 SQVTM and CDR2 ANQGSEA. The CDR3 loop reads CSMASGRQVGLNEQYF. DNA for the CDR3: TGCAGCATGGCTAGCGGACGACAGGTGGGGCTAAATGAGCAGTACTTC. The full variable domain, rest sourced from reference TRBV29-1 and TRBJ2-5, is SAVISQKPSRDICQRGTSLTIQCQVDSQVTMMFWYRQQPGQSLTLIATANQGSEATYESGFVIDKFPISRPNLTFSTLTVSNMSPEDSSIYLCSMASGRQVGLNEQYFGPGTRLLVL.

The chain joins TRBV14 to TRBJ2-4; D may match TRBD1 or TRBD2 (5 bases each). The CDR3 has 16 amino acids. Trimming pared 3 bases from V and 5 bases from J, leaving 17 bases between. Per germline, CDR1 SGHDN and CDR2 FVKESK. CDR3 bases: TGTGCCAGCAGCCAGGGAGCATCAGGGAATCAAAACATTCAGTACTTC. This encodes CASSQGASGNQNIQYF. The variable domain in full, completed from reference TRBV14 and TRBJ2-4, reads EAGVTQFPSHSVIEKGQTVTLRCDPISGHDNLYWYRRVMGKEIKFLLHFVKESKQDESGMPNNRFLAERTGGTYSTLKVQPAELEDSGVYFCASSQGASGNQNIQYFGAGTRLSVL.

The gene calls are TRBV20-1 and TRBJ2-3, with D hard to call. The V end lost 3 bases, the J end lost 2 bases, and 12 bases lay between the germline ends. Per the germline V gene, CDR1 is DFQATT and CDR2 is SNEGSKA (reference sequence). The CDR3 consists of 14 residues. CDR3 DNA: TGCAGTGCTAGGGGCTCTTTGCTCACAGATACGCAGTATTTT. Translating it yields CSARGSLLTDTQYF.

This clonotype was counted between two and nine times. The J gene is TRBJ2-7, the V gene TRBV7-2, with D maybe TRBD2 (5 bases). Trimming stripped 1 base from V and 0 bases from J, with 16 bases between. This CDR3 contains 17 residues. Germline V lookup: CDR1 SGHTA, CDR2 FQGNSA. The CDR3: CASSLVTGGPSSYEQYF. The CDR3 DNA reads as TGTGCCAGCAGCTTAGTAACGGGCGGGCCAAGCTCCTACGAGCAGTACTTC.

This clonotype showed up just a few times. The V gene is TRBV7-2, the J gene TRBJ2-2, with D perhaps TRBD2 (6 bases). CDR1 is SGHTA and CDR2 is FQGNSA in the germline V gene. The CDR3 covers 18 residues. V lost 1 base and J 4 bases, leaving 19 bases between the germline ends. Here the CDR3 DNA reads TGTGCCAGCAGCTTAGACGGGAGAGGAACTAAGAGCACCGGGGAGCTGTTTTTT. Translated, it gives CASSLDGRGTKSTGELFF. Looking up the rest from reference TRBV7-2 and TRBJ2-2 gives the full variable domain: GAGVSQSPSNKVTEKGKDVELRCDPISGHTALYWYRQSLGQGLEFLIYFQGNSAPDKSGLPSDRFSAERTGGSVSTLTIQRTQQEDSAVYLCASSLDGRGTKSTGELFFGEGSRLTVL.

Details on this clonotype: This may stem from a read error, because a much larger clone lies one nucleotide away. The chain combines TRBV20-1 with TRBJ2-5; D unclear. CDR1 is DFQATT, CDR2 SNEGSKA, per germline (reference sequence). The length of the CDR3 is 12 residues. Between the trimmed V and J ends, which lost 0 bases and 13 bases, there was a span of 15 bases. The CDR3 bases are TGCAGTGCTAGAGAGTACTCCTACGAGCGGTACTTC. Residues: CSAREYSYERYF.

In its sample, this clonotype was seen a few times. The genes are TRBV29-1 and TRBJ1-2; 8 bases agree with TRBD1. V dropped 3 bases and J dropped 8; count of bases not matched to a gene: 8. CDR3 length equals 13 residues. CDR1 is SQVTM, CDR2 ANQGSEA, per germline. The chain's CDR3 is CSVDAGGAGGYTF. The DNA for the CDR3 is TGCAGCGTTGACGCAGGGGGCGCGGGCGGCTACACCTTC.

This clonotype was seen at least ten times. V and J are TRBV29-1 and TRBJ2-4; TRBD2 is a possible D gene (6 bases). Germline V gene data show CDR1 as SQVTM and CDR2 as ANQGSEA. V was clipped by 1 base and J by 3 bases, with 7 bases between them. The CDR3 totals 13 residues. CDR3 in DNA: TGCAGCGTTGAAGGGGGAGGCAAAAACATTCAGTACTTC. Protein: CSVEGGGKNIQYF. Using reference TRBV29-1 and TRBJ2-4 for the parts outside the CDR3, the full variable domain is SAVISQKPSRDICQRGTSLTIQCQVDSQVTMMFWYRQQPGQSLTLIATANQGSEATYESGFVIDKFPISRPNLTFSTLTVSNMSPEDSSIYLCSVEGGGKNIQYFGAGTRLSVL.

The sample holds many counts of this clonotype. V and J are TRBV29-1 and TRBJ1-2, with D perhaps matching TRBD1 (6 bases). The CDR3 runs 12 residues. The germline CDR1 and CDR2 sequences are SQVTM and ANQGSEA. The germline V and J ends were trimmed by 5 bases and 3 bases, with 10 bases remaining between them. DNA for the CDR3: TGCAGCGTTCTCAGGGGAGACTATGGCTACACCTTC. Its protein is CSVLRGDYGYTF.

This clonotype has only a few counts. This sequence joins TRBV4-2 and TRBJ2-3; TRBD1 agrees at 9 bases. Trimming cost V 2 bases and J 8 bases; bases outside gene matches: 14. The germline V gene has CDR1 LGHNA and CDR2 YNFKEQ. This CDR3 is 17 amino acids long. As DNA, the CDR3 is TGTGCCAGCAGCCAACGCACCGGGACAGGGCCTGCCAGTACGCAGTATTTT. Translation gives CASSQRTGTGPASTQYF.

This clonotype was counted only a few times. The chain combines TRBV20-1 with TRBJ2-7; D tentatively reads TRBD1 or TRBD2 (6 bases each). Germline V gene data show CDR1 as DFQATT and CDR2 as SNEGSKA (reference sequence). V dropped 4 bases and J dropped 6 bases, with 22 bases sitting between them. This CDR3 has 15 amino acids. CDR3 nucleotides: TGCAGTGCTACCGCCTGGCGGGACAATACTTTCGAGCAGTACTTC. Its protein is CSATAWRDNTFEQYF.

This clonotype came up once. Relative to the germline gene, one junction end is altered; a read error may explain this. The chain employs TRBV13 and TRBJ2-1, with 7 bases that match TRBD1. From germline, CDR1 is PRHDT and CDR2 FYEKMQ (reference sequence). CDR3 length: 15 amino acids. The CDR3 DNA reads TGTGCCAGCAGCTTGCCAGGGGGAGTCAGCAATGGGCAGTTCTTC. Its translation: CASSLPGGVSNGQFF.